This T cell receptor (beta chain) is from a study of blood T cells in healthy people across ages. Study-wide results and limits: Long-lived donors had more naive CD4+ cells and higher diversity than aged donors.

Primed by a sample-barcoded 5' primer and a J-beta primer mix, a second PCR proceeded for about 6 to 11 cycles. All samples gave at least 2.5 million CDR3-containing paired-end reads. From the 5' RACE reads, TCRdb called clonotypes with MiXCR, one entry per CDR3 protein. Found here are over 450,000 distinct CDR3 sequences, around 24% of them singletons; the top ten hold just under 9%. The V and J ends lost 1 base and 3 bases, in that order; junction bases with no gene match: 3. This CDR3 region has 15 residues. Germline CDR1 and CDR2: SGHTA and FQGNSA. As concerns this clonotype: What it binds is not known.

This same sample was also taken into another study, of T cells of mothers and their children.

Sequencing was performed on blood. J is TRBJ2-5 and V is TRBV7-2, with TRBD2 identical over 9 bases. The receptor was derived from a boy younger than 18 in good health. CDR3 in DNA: TGTGCCAGCAGCTTAGATGCGGGAGGGAAAGAGACCCAGTACTTC. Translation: CASSLDAGGKETQYF.